This T cell receptor (beta chain) was recorded in a study of blood T cells in healthy people across ages. Study context: Capture by template switching was about one barcoded beta molecule per two T cells.

CDR3 length: 16 amino acids. V lost 2 bases and J lost 4, with 15 bases in between. Germline V lookup: CDR1 MGHRA, CDR2 YSYEKL. Points from the study as a whole: In older individuals, TCR beta diversity per million T cells was lower, falling roughly linearly with age.

The use of a sample-barcoded 5' primer and a J-beta primer mix characterized a second PCR of about 6 to 12 cycles. A tag from a template-switch adaptor with 12 random nucleotides marked each cDNA molecule. TCRdb re-called the 5' RACE reads through MiXCR, storing one row per CDR3 protein. The sample includes 750,000 to 950,000 distinct CDR3 sequences, around half of them seen just once. Turning to this clonotype: Its cognate antigen is unknown.

Sequencing was done on a sample of blood. The chain joins TRBV4-1 to TRBJ2-1, with a weak D call TRBD2 (7 bases). This TCR was sampled from a man of 80 years or more in good health. The CDR3 loop is CASSQRGGVMYNEQFF. DNA for the CDR3: TGCGCCAGCAGCCAAAGGGGGGGAGTGATGTACAATGAGCAGTTCTTC.